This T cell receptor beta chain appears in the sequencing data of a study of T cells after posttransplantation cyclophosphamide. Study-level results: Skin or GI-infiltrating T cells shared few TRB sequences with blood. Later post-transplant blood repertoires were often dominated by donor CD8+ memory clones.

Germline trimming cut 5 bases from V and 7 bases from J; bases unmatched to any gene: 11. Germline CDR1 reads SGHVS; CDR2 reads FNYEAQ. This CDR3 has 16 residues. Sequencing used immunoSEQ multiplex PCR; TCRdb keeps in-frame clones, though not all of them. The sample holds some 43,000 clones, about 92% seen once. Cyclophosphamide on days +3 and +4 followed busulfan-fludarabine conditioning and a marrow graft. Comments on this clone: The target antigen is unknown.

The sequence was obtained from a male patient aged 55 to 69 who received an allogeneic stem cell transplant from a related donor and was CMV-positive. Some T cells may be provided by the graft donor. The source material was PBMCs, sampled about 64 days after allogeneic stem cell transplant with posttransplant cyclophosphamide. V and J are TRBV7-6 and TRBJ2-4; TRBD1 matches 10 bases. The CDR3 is CASSLETGQGMNIQYF. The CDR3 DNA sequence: TGTGCCAGCAGCCTCGAAACGGGACAGGGGATGAACATTCAGTACTTC.